This is a list of T cell receptor beta chains from one sample in a study of cytomegalovirus exposure and HLA in healthy donors. The protocol was immunoSEQ multiplex PCR, while the TCRdb copy is restricted to in-frame clones and leaves out a portion. The sample consists of tens of thousands of clones, roughly 70% of them appearing once. Sequencing was carried out using PBMCs. These receptors were taken from a woman aged 60 to 75 in good health and CMV-seropositive. CDR3s include the opening cysteine and the closing phenylalanine or tryptophan. A D gene is named only where the DNA matches it firmly. Clone size, where shown, is once, few, many, or a class for clones that have expanded.

d_call: TRBD1
clone_size: few
j_call: TRBJ2-3
v_call: TRBV5-1
cdr3_nt: TGCGCCAGCAGCGCGGGGACAGGGGGCAGGGATACGCAGTATTTT
cdr3_aa: CASSAGTGGRDTQYF

d_call: .
clone_size: once
j_call: TRBJ2-1
v_call: TRBV6-1
cdr3_nt: TGTGCCAGCAGTGCCGACGGGGGGCACTCCTACAATGAGCAGTTCTTC
cdr3_aa: CASSADGGHSYNEQFF

d_call: .
clone_size: .
j_call: TRBJ2-3
v_call: TRBV20-1
cdr3_nt: TGCAGTGGATACAGCCCAGATACGCAGTATTTT
cdr3_aa: CSGYSPDTQYF

d_call: .
clone_size: .
j_call: TRBJ2-7
v_call: TRBV11-2
cdr3_nt: TGTGCCAGCAGCTTAGTGCCGGGAATTGACGAGCAGTACTTC
cdr3_aa: CASSLVPGIDEQYF

d_call: .
clone_size: .
j_call: TRBJ1-4
v_call: TRBV7-9
cdr3_nt: TGTGCCAGCAGCTCGGGACGGGAGGCAACTAATGAAAAACTGTTTTTT
cdr3_aa: CASSSGREATNEKLFF

d_call: .
clone_size: .
j_call: TRBJ1-4
v_call: TRBV4-3
cdr3_nt: TGCGCCAGCAGCCAAGATCCCTACGGGGGAAGAACTAATGAAAAACTGTTTTTT
cdr3_aa: CASSQDPYGGRTNEKLFF

d_call: .
clone_size: .
j_call: TRBJ2-5
v_call: TRBV5-6
cdr3_nt: TGTGCCAGCAGCTTCGGGGGAGAGACCCAGTACTTC
cdr3_aa: CASSFGGETQYF

d_call: .
clone_size: .
j_call: TRBJ1-2
v_call: TRBV4-1
cdr3_nt: TGCGCCAGCAGCCAAGCCACAGATAACTATGGCTACACCTTC
cdr3_aa: CASSQATDNYGYTF

d_call: TRBD1
clone_size: .
j_call: TRBJ1-1
v_call: TRBV4-3
cdr3_nt: TGCGCCAGCAGCCAAGATCTCCAGGGGGGCCCTGAAGCTTTCTTT
cdr3_aa: CASSQDLQGGPEAFF

d_call: .
clone_size: .
j_call: TRBJ2-1
v_call: TRBV7-9
cdr3_nt: TGTGCCAGCGGACTAACTTGGGGGTTGTACAATGAGCAGTTCTTC
cdr3_aa: CASGLTWGLYNEQFF

d_call: TRBD1
clone_size: .
j_call: TRBJ1-5
v_call: TRBV7-9
cdr3_nt: TGTGCCAGCAGCTTAGGACAGGGATGGGGCAATCAGCCCCAGCATTTT
cdr3_aa: CASSLGQGWGNQPQHF

d_call: TRBD1
clone_size: .
j_call: TRBJ1-1
v_call: TRBV2
cdr3_nt: TGTGCCAGCAGCGAAACTGACAGGGTCGGAACTGAAGCTTTCTTT
cdr3_aa: CASSETDRVGTEAFF

d_call: .
clone_size: .
j_call: TRBJ1-5
v_call: TRBV6-6
cdr3_nt: TGTGCCAGCAGTTACTCCGGACAGTACAATCAGCCCCAGCATTTT
cdr3_aa: CASSYSGQYNQPQHF

d_call: TRBD2
clone_size: few
j_call: TRBJ2-3
v_call: TRBV5-1
cdr3_nt: TGCGCCAGCAGCTCTAGCGGGGACCTAGATACGCAGTATTTT
cdr3_aa: CASSSSGDLDTQYF

d_call: TRBD1
clone_size: .
j_call: TRBJ1-1
v_call: TRBV5-1
cdr3_nt: TGCGCCAGCAGCCTAGCCCCACAGGGGTCGAACACTGAAGCTTTCTTT
cdr3_aa: CASSLAPQGSNTEAFF

d_call: .
clone_size: .
j_call: TRBJ2-6
v_call: TRBV5-6
cdr3_nt: TGTGCCAGCAGCTTGGTAGGTGCGGCAGCAGGGGCCAACGTCCTGACTTTC
cdr3_aa: CASSLVGAAAGANVLTF

d_call: .
clone_size: .
j_call: TRBJ1-2
v_call: TRBV7-2
cdr3_nt: TGTGCCAGCAGCTTAGTGTTCAGGGGTGACTATGGCTACACCTTC
cdr3_aa: CASSLVFRGDYGYTF

d_call: TRBD1
clone_size: .
j_call: TRBJ2-5
v_call: TRBV4-1
cdr3_nt: TGCGCCAGCAGCCTACGGACAGGGCTAAGGGAGACCCAGTACTTC
cdr3_aa: CASSLRTGLRETQYF

d_call: .
clone_size: .
j_call: TRBJ1-6
v_call: TRBV6-5
cdr3_nt: TGTGCCAGCAGTCTGACAGGATCCTTTAATTCACCCCTCCACTTT
cdr3_aa: CASSLTGSFNSPLHF

d_call: .
clone_size: .
j_call: TRBJ2-7
v_call: TRBV5-1
cdr3_nt: TGCGCCAGCAGTTACGAGGTGGGGGGAACATACGAGCAGTACTTC
cdr3_aa: CASSYEVGGTYEQYF

d_call: .
clone_size: .
j_call: TRBJ1-1
v_call: TRBV7-8
cdr3_nt: TGTGCCAGCAACCCTGGGGCCGGGAACACTGAAGCTTTCTTT
cdr3_aa: CASNPGAGNTEAFF

d_call: TRBD2
clone_size: .
j_call: TRBJ2-2
v_call: TRBV9
cdr3_nt: TGTGCCAGCAGCGACCGACAATTCTCACTAGCGGCGGGAAGTGGCACCGGGGAGCTGTTTTTT
cdr3_aa: CASSDRQFSLAAGSGTGELFF

d_call: TRBD1
clone_size: .
j_call: TRBJ2-7
v_call: TRBV19
cdr3_nt: TGTGCCAGCCAGGGACAGGGGACCTACGAGCAGTACTTC
cdr3_aa: CASQGQGTYEQYF

d_call: .
clone_size: .
j_call: TRBJ2-2
v_call: TRBV7-2
cdr3_nt: TGTGCCAGCAGTCCCGGACAGTTCACCGGGGAGCTGTTTTTT
cdr3_aa: CASSPGQFTGELFF

d_call: .
clone_size: .
j_call: TRBJ1-1
v_call: TRBV28
cdr3_nt: TGTGCCAGCAGCCCAGACAGGCCCTTGAACACTGAAGCTTTCTTT
cdr3_aa: CASSPDRPLNTEAFF

d_call: .
clone_size: few
j_call: TRBJ1-1
v_call: TRBV13
cdr3_nt: TGTGCCAGCAGGGTCCGGGGAGGTATGAACACTGAAGCTTTCTTT
cdr3_aa: CASRVRGGMNTEAFF

d_call: TRBD1
clone_size: once
j_call: TRBJ1-2
v_call: TRBV27
cdr3_nt: TGTGCCAGCAGTTTATACAAACAGGGGGCGCTGAACTATGGCTACACCTTC
cdr3_aa: CASSLYKQGALNYGYTF

d_call: .
clone_size: .
j_call: TRBJ1-2
v_call: TRBV6-5
cdr3_nt: TGTGCCAGCAGTCCAGGGGTTTGGGGCTACACCTTC
cdr3_aa: CASSPGVWGYTF

d_call: TRBD2
clone_size: few
j_call: TRBJ2-1
v_call: TRBV5-1
cdr3_nt: TGCGCCAGCAGCTTGGACCCCAGCGGGGGGGCCTTCATTGAGCAGTTCTTC
cdr3_aa: CASSLDPSGGAFIEQFF

d_call: .
clone_size: .
j_call: TRBJ2-7
v_call: TRBV2
cdr3_nt: TGTGCCAGCAGTGAAGGACACCCCTACGAGCAGTACTTC
cdr3_aa: CASSEGHPYEQYF

d_call: .
clone_size: .
j_call: TRBJ2-2
v_call: TRBV19
cdr3_nt: TGTGCCAGTACCGAGGGGGGGTTTTACGGCACCGGGGAGCTGTTTTTT
cdr3_aa: CASTEGGFYGTGELFF

d_call: TRBD1
clone_size: .
j_call: TRBJ2-7
v_call: TRBV6-1
cdr3_nt: TGTGCCAGCAACGTGGACAGGGGCTCCTACGAGCAGTACTTC
cdr3_aa: CASNVDRGSYEQYF

d_call: .
clone_size: .
j_call: TRBJ1-1
v_call: TRBV18
cdr3_nt: TGTGCCAGCTCCCCCGGACCCGGGGGCACTGAAGCTTTCTTT
cdr3_aa: CASSPGPGGTEAFF

d_call: .
clone_size: .
j_call: TRBJ1-2
v_call: TRBV4-3
cdr3_nt: TGCGCCAGCAGCCAAGAAAGAGGGGGTTGGGGCTACACCTTC
cdr3_aa: CASSQERGGWGYTF

d_call: .
clone_size: .
j_call: TRBJ1-2
v_call: TRBV27
cdr3_nt: TGTGCCAGCAGTTTATCTTATGGCTGGGCGTATGGCTACACCTTC
cdr3_aa: CASSLSYGWAYGYTF

d_call: .
clone_size: .
j_call: TRBJ2-3
v_call: TRBV7-2
cdr3_nt: TGTGCCAGCACCCCCGTTGATTGGCGGGAAGGTACGCAGTATTTT
cdr3_aa: CASTPVDWREGTQYF

d_call: TRBD1
clone_size: .
j_call: TRBJ2-7
v_call: TRBV10-3
cdr3_nt: TGTGCCATCAGTGAGGCCGGGACAGGGAATATCGCCTACGAGCAGTACTTC
cdr3_aa: CAISEAGTGNIAYEQYF

d_call: .
clone_size: .
j_call: TRBJ1-1
v_call: TRBV19
cdr3_nt: TGTGCCAGTAGTATAGTAGGTTCCCAGGCAGCTTTCTTT
cdr3_aa: CASSIVGSQAAFF

d_call: TRBD2
clone_size: .
j_call: TRBJ2-5
v_call: TRBV7-2
cdr3_nt: TGTGCCAGCAGCCGGAGACGGACTAGCGGGCAAGAGACCCAGTACTTC
cdr3_aa: CASSRRRTSGQETQYF

d_call: .
clone_size: .
j_call: TRBJ1-2
v_call: TRBV5-1
cdr3_nt: TGCGCCAGCAGCTCGGACAGCAACTATGGCTACACCTTC
cdr3_aa: CASSSDSNYGYTF

d_call: TRBD1
clone_size: once
j_call: TRBJ1-6
v_call: TRBV6-5
cdr3_nt: TGTGCCAGCAGTTACTCACAGGGGCAGTCACCCCTCCACTTT
cdr3_aa: CASSYSQGQSPLHF

d_call: .
clone_size: .
j_call: TRBJ1-5
v_call: TRBV6-1
cdr3_nt: TGTGCCAGCAGTGAAGGGCTGAGCAATCAGCCCCAGCATTTT
cdr3_aa: CASSEGLSNQPQHF

d_call: TRBD1
clone_size: .
j_call: TRBJ1-6
v_call: TRBV30
cdr3_nt: TGTGCCTGGAGTGGACAGGGGTATTCACCCCTCCACTTT
cdr3_aa: CAWSGQGYSPLHF

d_call: TRBD2
clone_size: .
j_call: TRBJ2-2
v_call: TRBV4-1
cdr3_nt: TGCGCCAGCAGCCAGTTCTTTACGCTAGCGGGGGCCTCGAACACCGGGGAGCTGTTTTTT
cdr3_aa: CASSQFFTLAGASNTGELFF

d_call: .
clone_size: once
j_call: TRBJ2-2
v_call: TRBV4-3
cdr3_nt: TGCGCCAGCAGCCAACATGGGACAACGAACACCGGGGAGCTGTTTTTT
cdr3_aa: CASSQHGTTNTGELFF

d_call: TRBD1
clone_size: .
j_call: TRBJ1-1
v_call: TRBV15
cdr3_nt: TGTGCCACCAGCACGGGACAGGGGATGAACACTGAAGCTTTCTTT
cdr3_aa: CATSTGQGMNTEAFF

d_call: .
clone_size: few
j_call: TRBJ1-2
v_call: TRBV6-5
cdr3_nt: TGTGCCAGCAGTGAACAGGGAGGGGGTCGCGGCTACACCTTC
cdr3_aa: CASSEQGGGRGYTF

d_call: .
clone_size: .
j_call: TRBJ1-2
v_call: TRBV10-3
cdr3_nt: TGTGCCATCAGTGACCCGGGACAACGATATGGCTACACCTTC
cdr3_aa: CAISDPGQRYGYTF

d_call: TRBD2
clone_size: .
j_call: TRBJ2-5
v_call: TRBV25-1
cdr3_nt: TGTGCCAGCAGTGAATCGTTCGGACTAGCCCTTCAAGAGACCCAGTACTTC
cdr3_aa: CASSESFGLALQETQYF

d_call: .
clone_size: .
j_call: TRBJ1-1
v_call: TRBV6-4
cdr3_nt: TGTGCCAGCACCCTGAACCCTCCAGGGAGGGAACCGAACACTGAAGCTTTCTTT
cdr3_aa: CASTLNPPGREPNTEAFF

d_call: TRBD1
clone_size: .
j_call: TRBJ1-5
v_call: TRBV19
cdr3_nt: TGTGCCAGTAGTAGGACAGGTCAGATCAATCAGCCCCAGCATTTT
cdr3_aa: CASSRTGQINQPQHF